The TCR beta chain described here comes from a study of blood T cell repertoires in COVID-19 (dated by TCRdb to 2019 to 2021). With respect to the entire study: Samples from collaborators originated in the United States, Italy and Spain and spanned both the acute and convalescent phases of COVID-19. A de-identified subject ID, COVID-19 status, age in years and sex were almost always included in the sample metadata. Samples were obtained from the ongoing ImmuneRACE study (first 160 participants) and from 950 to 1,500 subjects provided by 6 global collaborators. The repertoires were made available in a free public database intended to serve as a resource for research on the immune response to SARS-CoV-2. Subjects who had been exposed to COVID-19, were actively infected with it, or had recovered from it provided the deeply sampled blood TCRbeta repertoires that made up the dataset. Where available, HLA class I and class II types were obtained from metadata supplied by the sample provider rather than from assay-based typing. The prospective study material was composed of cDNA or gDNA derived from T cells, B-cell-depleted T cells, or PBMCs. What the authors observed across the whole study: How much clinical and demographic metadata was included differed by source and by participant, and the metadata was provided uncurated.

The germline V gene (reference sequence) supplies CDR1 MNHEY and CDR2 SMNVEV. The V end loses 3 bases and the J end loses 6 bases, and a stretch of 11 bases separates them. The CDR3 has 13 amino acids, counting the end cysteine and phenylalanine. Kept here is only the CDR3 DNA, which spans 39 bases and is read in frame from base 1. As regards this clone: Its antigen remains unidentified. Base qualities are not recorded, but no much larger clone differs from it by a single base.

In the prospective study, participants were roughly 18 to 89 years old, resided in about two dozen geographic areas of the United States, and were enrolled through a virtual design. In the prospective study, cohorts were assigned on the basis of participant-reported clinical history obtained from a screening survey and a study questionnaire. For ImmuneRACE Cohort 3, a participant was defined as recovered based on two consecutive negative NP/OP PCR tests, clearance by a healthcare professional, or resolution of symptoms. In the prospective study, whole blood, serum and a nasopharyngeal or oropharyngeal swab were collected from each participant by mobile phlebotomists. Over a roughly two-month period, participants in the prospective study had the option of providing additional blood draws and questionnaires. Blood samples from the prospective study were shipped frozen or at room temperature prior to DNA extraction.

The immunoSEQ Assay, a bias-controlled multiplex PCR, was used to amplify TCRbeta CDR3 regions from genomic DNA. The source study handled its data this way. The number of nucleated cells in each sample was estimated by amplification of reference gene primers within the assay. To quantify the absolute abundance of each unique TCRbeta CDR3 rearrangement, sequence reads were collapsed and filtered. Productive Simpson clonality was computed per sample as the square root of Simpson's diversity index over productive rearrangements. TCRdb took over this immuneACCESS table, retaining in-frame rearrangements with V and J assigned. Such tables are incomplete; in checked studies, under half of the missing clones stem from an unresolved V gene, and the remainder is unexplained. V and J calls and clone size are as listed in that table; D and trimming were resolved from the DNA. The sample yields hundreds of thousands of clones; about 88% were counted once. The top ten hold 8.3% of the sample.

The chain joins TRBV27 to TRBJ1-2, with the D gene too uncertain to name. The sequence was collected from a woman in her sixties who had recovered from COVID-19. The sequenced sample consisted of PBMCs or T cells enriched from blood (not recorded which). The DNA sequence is TGTGCCAGCAGTTTGGAAGGGAGGGATGGCTACACCTTC. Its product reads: CASSLEGRDGYTF.